The 17 T cell receptor beta chains below were found in one sample sequenced in a study of blood T cell repertoires in COVID-19. The assay was immunoSEQ multiplex PCR, and TCRdb's table has in-frame clones only and misses some. The sample lists approximately 120,000 clones, around 78% occurring once. The sample comprised peripheral blood. The receptors stem from a woman aged 55-70 years with acute or convalescent COVID-19.

J is TRBJ2-7 and V is TRBV6-2 or TRBV6-3, with a weak D call TRBD1 (6 bases). Germline CDR1 reads MNHEY; CDR2 reads SVGEGT. The CDR3 consists of 14 residues. The V and J ends lost 6 bases and 2 bases respectively, with 14 bases between them. This CDR3 is CASRPWDTPYEQYF. In DNA form, the CDR3 reads TGTGCCAGCAGACCTTGGGACACACCCTACGAGCAGTACTTC.

The rearrangement joins TRBV7-9 to TRBJ1-3, with unresolved D. The germline V gene has CDR1 SEHNR and CDR2 FQNEAQ (reference sequence). This CDR3 spans 15 amino acids. Trimming pared 0 bases from V and 0 bases from J, leaving 6 bases between. The CDR3 DNA reads TGTGCCAGCAGCTTAGCGCGGCCCTCTGGAAACACCATATATTTT. Amino acid sequence: CASSLARPSGNTIYF.

The V gene is TRBV25-1, the J gene TRBJ1-2, with 7 bases aligning to TRBD1. This CDR3 has 16 amino acids. The germline CDR1 and CDR2 sequences are MGHDK and SYGVNS. V was clipped by 2 bases and J by 0 bases; unmatched bases: 6. The CDR3 nucleotides are TGTGCCAGCAGTGAAACCGGGACAGCAGCTAACTATGGCTACACCTTC. Translation gives CASSETGTAANYGYTF.

This clone showed up just once. The chain combines TRBV7-3 with TRBJ2-7; D call uncertain. This CDR3 contains 9 residues. CDR1 SGHTA and CDR2 FQGTGA come from the germline V gene. Trimming cost V 10 bases and J 5 bases, with 6 bases left between them. CDR3 coding DNA: TGTGCCATCCTCCACGAGCAGTACTTC. Protein: CAILHEQYF.

The V and J genes are TRBV28 and TRBJ1-4; possibly TRBD1 for D (5 bases). The germline CDR1 and CDR2 sequences are MDHEN and SYDVKM. The CDR3 loop spans 16 amino acids. V was cut by 3 bases and J by 5 bases, with 16 bases left in between. DNA of the CDR3: TGTGCCAGCAGTTTCCCCATAACCAGACAGAATGAAAAACTGTTTTTT. It is translated as CASSFPITRQNEKLFF.

The V gene is TRBV15, the J gene TRBJ2-1, with TRBD1 matching over 8 bases. This CDR3 comprises 13 residues. The ends lost 3 bases at V and 10 bases at J; junction bases unmatched: 5. The germline V gene has CDR1 LNHNV and CDR2 YYDKDF (reference sequence). The CDR3 DNA follows: TGTGCCACCAGCAGCCCTCGGGACAGGGAGCAGTTCTTC. Its protein product is CATSSPRDREQFF.

This chain joins TRBV28 and TRBJ1-3; maybe TRBD1 (5 bases). The V end lost 7 bases, the J end lost 0 bases, and 10 bases lay between the germline ends. Germline V gene lookup returns CDR1 MDHEN and CDR2 SYDVKM. The CDR3 spans 14 residues. In DNA, the CDR3 is TGTGCCAGCACAACAGGCCGCTCTGGAAACACCATATATTTT. As protein: CASTTGRSGNTIYF.

The chain has TRBV5-5 and TRBJ1-6; the D is unclear. Trimming removed 1 base at V and 5 bases at J, with 7 bases between. CDR1 and CDR2 (germline): SGHKS, YYEKEE (reference sequence). The CDR3 contains 14 residues. CDR3 in amino acids: CASSLLQNNSPLHF. CDR3 DNA: TGTGCCAGCAGCTTGTTACAAAATAATTCACCCCTCCACTTT.

The gene calls are TRBV9 and TRBJ1-2; D is possibly TRBD1 (6 bases). The CDR3 sequence is 13 residues long. Germline-derived CDR1 and CDR2 are SGDLS and YYNGEE. V lost 7 bases to trimming and J lost 7 bases, with 17 bases between them. CDR3 bases: TGTGCCAGCGGCGGGACAAGGGAAGGTGGCTACACCTTC. This encodes CASGGTREGGYTF.

This chain uses TRBV4-1 with TRBJ2-1; 14 bases line up with TRBD2. CDR3 size: 16 residues. V shed 4 bases, J shed 6 bases, and the junction held 5 bases outside the gene matches. Looked up from germline, CDR1 is MGHRA and CDR2 is YSYEKL. The CDR3 bases are TGCGCCAGCAGCCCTCCTGGACTAGCGGGGGGCAATGAGCAGTTCTTC. It encodes CASSPPGLAGGNEQFF.

This CDR3 reads CASSLSPPRTVTYNEQFF. Here the CDR3 DNA reads TGTGCCAGCAGTTTATCTCCCCCCAGGACAGTGACCTACAATGAGCAGTTCTTC. This chain uses TRBV27 with TRBJ2-1; TRBD1 is a possible D gene (6 bases). This CDR3 comprises 18 residues. V lost 0 bases and J 2 bases, leaving 17 bases between the germline ends. Looked up from germline, CDR1 is MNHEY and CDR2 is SMNVEV (reference sequence).

The rearrangement uses TRBV29-1 and TRBJ2-6, with D possibly matching TRBD2 (7 bases). The germline CDR1 and CDR2 sequences are SQVTM and ANQGSEA. CDR3 length: 14 amino acids. V was trimmed by 6 bases and J by 4 bases, leaving 13 bases between them. Here the CDR3 reads CSVQGGVGANVLTF. Written as DNA, the CDR3 is TGCAGCGTCCAAGGGGGGGTAGGGGCCAACGTCCTGACTTTC.

The chain recombines TRBV28 with TRBJ2-1, with 7 bases fitting TRBD1. V shed 7 bases, J shed 0 bases, and the junction held 9 bases outside the gene matches. CDR3 length: 16 residues. The germline V gene encodes CDR1 MDHEN and CDR2 SYDVKM. DNA for the CDR3: TGTGCCAGCACTGGGACAGCCGAGAACTCCTACAATGAGCAGTTCTTC. Protein product: CASTGTAENSYNEQFF.

The CDR3 protein is CASNFPGFGQPQHF. As DNA, the CDR3 is TGTGCCAGCAACTTTCCAGGGTTTGGACAGCCCCAGCATTTT. The J gene is TRBJ1-5, the V gene TRBV28, with D perhaps matching TRBD1 (5 bases). Trimming pared 7 bases from V and 7 bases from J, leaving 17 bases between. The germline V gene encodes CDR1 MDHEN and CDR2 SYDVKM. The CDR3 runs to 14 residues.

The genes are TRBV4-2 and TRBJ2-5, with D possibly matching TRBD2 (5 bases). Germline V lookup: CDR1 LGHNA, CDR2 YNFKEQ. The length of the CDR3 is 16 residues. V was clipped by 0 bases and J by 5 bases, with 16 bases between them. The CDR3: CASSQDRGGGGETQYF. The CDR3 DNA is TGTGCCAGCAGCCAAGATCGCGGAGGCGGCGGGGAGACCCAGTACTTC.

The V gene is TRBV7-9, the J gene TRBJ1-1; 9 bases fit TRBD1. The CDR3 runs to 14 residues. Per the germline V gene, CDR1 is SEHNR and CDR2 is FQNEAQ (reference sequence). J lost 3 bases, V lost 5 bases, and 4 bases had no gene match. CDR3 in amino acids: CASSLGQGYTEAFF. CDR3 coding DNA: TGTGCCAGCAGCCTCGGACAGGGGTACACTGAAGCTTTCTTT.

A remark on this clone: The junction departs from the called germline gene at one end, perhaps through a read error. The gene calls are TRBV28 and TRBJ2-3, with D perhaps matching TRBD1 (6 bases). The germline V gene encodes CDR1 MDHEN and CDR2 SYDVKM. This CDR3 comprises 11 residues. The CDR3 bases are TGTGCCAGCAGTTTGGGGACATCTCACCTTTTT. Translating gives CASSLGTSHLF.